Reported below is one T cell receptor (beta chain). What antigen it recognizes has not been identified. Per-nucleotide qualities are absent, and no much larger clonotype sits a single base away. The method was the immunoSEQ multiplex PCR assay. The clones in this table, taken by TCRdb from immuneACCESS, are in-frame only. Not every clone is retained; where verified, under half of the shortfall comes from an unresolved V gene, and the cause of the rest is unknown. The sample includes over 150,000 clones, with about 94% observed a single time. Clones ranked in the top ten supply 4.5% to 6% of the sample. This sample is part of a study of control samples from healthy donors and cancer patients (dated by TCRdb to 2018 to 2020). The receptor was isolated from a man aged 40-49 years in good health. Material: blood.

The CDR3 here reads CASSETASRGTQYF. The nucleotide sequence reads TGTGCCAGCAGTGAAACGGCGTCTCGTGGGACCCAGTACTTC. The chain employs TRBV2 and TRBJ2-5; no D segment can be confidently identified. Inclusive of the bounding cysteine and phenylalanine, the CDR3 is 14 residues long. This entry keeps only the CDR3 DNA: 42 bases, framed from base 1. V drops 2 bases and J drops 7 bases, leaving 14 bases in between. The germline V gene sets CDR1 to SNHLY and CDR2 to FYNNEI.